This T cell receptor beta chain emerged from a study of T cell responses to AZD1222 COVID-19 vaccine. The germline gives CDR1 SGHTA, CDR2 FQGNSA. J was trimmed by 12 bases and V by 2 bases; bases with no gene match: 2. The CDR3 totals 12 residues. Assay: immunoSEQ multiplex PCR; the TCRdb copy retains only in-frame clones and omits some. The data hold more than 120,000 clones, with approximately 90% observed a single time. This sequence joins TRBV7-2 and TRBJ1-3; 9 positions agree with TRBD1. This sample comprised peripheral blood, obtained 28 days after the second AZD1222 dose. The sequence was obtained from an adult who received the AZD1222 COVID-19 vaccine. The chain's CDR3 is CASSLYRGRIYF. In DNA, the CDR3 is TGTGCCAGCAGCTTATACAGGGGGCGCATATATTTT.